This TCR beta chain was obtained from a study of cytomegalovirus exposure and HLA in healthy donors. The PCR was carried out with 60 Vbeta primers and 13 Jbeta primers. Only in-frame clones appear in the TCRdb table, and some are missing; sequencing was by immunoSEQ multiplex PCR. The sample consists of approximately 120,000 clones, 17% of them appearing once. V dropped 3 bases and J dropped 4 bases, with 8 bases sitting between them. The germline V gene has CDR1 MDHEN and CDR2 SYDVKM. The CDR3 extends over 13 amino acids. As regards this clone: Its specificity is not known.

Findings and limits, study-wide: What was likely a sequencing artifact was a cluster of highly shared sequence variants. Roughly uniform depth of sequencing across donors was assumed in presence/absence analyses.

The clonotype originates from a female donor in good health and CMV-seropositive. The material sequenced was PBMCs. V usage is TRBV28 and J usage is TRBJ2-3; tentatively, D is TRBD1 (5 bases). This CDR3 reads CASSLAGPDTQYF. The CDR3 bases are TGTGCCAGCAGTTTGGCAGGGCCAGATACGCAGTATTTT.